Below are 30 T cell receptor beta chains sequenced from a single sample in a study of T cell responses to AZD1222 COVID-19 vaccine. Produced via immunoSEQ multiplex PCR; TCRdb's table is partial and in-frame only. The table has fewer than 45,000 clones, over 80% seen once. The sample was peripheral blood, taken on day 0 of AZD1222 vaccination. Receptors originate from an adult in good health.

The chain is built from TRBV6-7 and TRBJ2-3; 7 bases line up with TRBD2. TRBV6-7 is an open reading frame, and its role is uncertain. The junction had 16 bases not matched to a gene; V was cut back by 10 bases and J by 3 bases. The CDR3 runs 16 residues. In DNA form, the CDR3 reads TGTGCCACCCACTGTATTGGGGGGGGTGAAACAGATACGCAGTATTTT. This gives the protein CATHCIGGGETDTQYF.

The J gene is TRBJ2-7, the V gene TRBV28; 7 positions agree with TRBD2. Per the germline V gene, CDR1 is MDHEN and CDR2 is SYDVKM. With 7 bases clipped from V and 3 bases from J, the junction kept 15 bases outside the gene matches. This CDR3 is built from 16 residues. CDR3 DNA sequence: TGTGCCAGCACCAGTAGGTTCGCAGGGACTAACTACGAGCAGTACTTC. Residues: CASTSRFAGTNYEQYF.

This clone was seen once. This CDR3 reads CASSLQGANLEQYF. The CDR3 DNA reads as TGTGCCAGTAGCTTGCAGGGGGCTAATCTTGAGCAGTACTTC. V is TRBV19 and J is TRBJ2-7, with 8 bases fitting TRBD1. V was clipped by 6 bases and J by 7 bases; unmatched bases: 11. The CDR3 has 14 residues. CDR1 LNHDA and CDR2 SQIVND come from the germline V gene (reference sequence).

V usage is TRBV7-8 and J usage is TRBJ1-4; D may be TRBD1 (5 bases). In germline, CDR1 is SGHVS, CDR2 FQNEAQ. There are 14 residues in the CDR3. Trimming cost V 3 bases and J 6 bases, with 11 bases left between them. The CDR3 region has the DNA TGTGCCAGCAGCTTTGACGGGGCACATGAAAAACTGTTTTTT. It translates to CASSFDGAHEKLFF.

The chain joins TRBV28 to TRBJ2-7; D not certain. From germline, CDR1 is MDHEN and CDR2 SYDVKM. The germline V and J ends were trimmed by 7 bases and 0 bases, with 10 bases remaining between them. CDR3 length: 13 amino acids. CDR3 DNA sequence: TGTGCCAGCACCCCCTGGGGCTCCTACGAGCAGTACTTC. It codes for CASTPWGSYEQYF.

This chain uses TRBV9 with TRBJ2-7, with D tentatively TRBD2 (6 bases). V was trimmed by 4 bases and J by 2 bases, leaving 13 bases between them. This CDR3 is 14 amino acids long. The germline gives CDR1 SGDLS, CDR2 YYNGEE. CDR3 coding DNA: TGTGCCAGCAGCCTTAGCGGCAGAGCCTACGAGCAGTACTTC. Protein: CASSLSGRAYEQYF. Based on the CDR3 plus reference TRBV9 and TRBJ2-7, the full variable domain is DSGVTQTPKHLITATGQRVTLRCSPRSGDLSVYWYQQSLDQGLQFLIQYYNGEERAKGNILERFSAQQFPDLHSELNLSSLELGDSALYFCASSLSGRAYEQYFGPGTRLTVT.

The V and J genes are TRBV5-1 and TRBJ2-2; D not resolved. V was clipped by 1 base and J by 9 bases, with 13 bases between them. Germline V lookup: CDR1 SGHRS, CDR2 YFSETQ. The CDR3 runs 14 residues. The CDR3 region is CASSLLSDKRELFF. The CDR3 region has the DNA TGCGCCAGCAGCTTGTTGTCTGACAAAAGGGAGCTGTTTTTT.

This chain uses TRBV19 with TRBJ1-5; maybe TRBD1 (6 bases). Germline V gene sequence: CDR1 LNHDA, CDR2 SQIVND (reference sequence). This CDR3 comprises 14 residues. V lost 10 bases, J lost 3 bases, and 16 bases lay in between. CDR3 DNA: TGTGCCACTGCGCAACAGGGCACCAATCAGCCCCAGCATTTT. Its protein is CATAQQGTNQPQHF.

The chain recombines TRBV9 with TRBJ2-3; D is undetermined. Germline CDR1 reads SGDLS; CDR2 reads YYNGEE. The germline V and J ends were trimmed by 3 bases and 6 bases, with 14 bases remaining between them. The CDR3 loop spans 14 amino acids. CDR3 amino acids: CASSGLGGMDTQYF. The CDR3 DNA follows: TGTGCCAGCAGCGGCCTAGGTGGGATGGATACGCAGTATTTT. The entire variable domain, with the rest obtained from reference TRBV9 and TRBJ2-3, is as follows: DSGVTQTPKHLITATGQRVTLRCSPRSGDLSVYWYQQSLDQGLQFLIQYYNGEERAKGNILERFSAQQFPDLHSELNLSSLELGDSALYFCASSGLGGMDTQYFGPGTRLTVL.

The CDR3 sequence: CASSLSGPGRTPLHF. The CDR3 region has the DNA TGTGCCAGCAGCTTATCTGGCCCAGGGAGGACACCCCTCCACTTT. V is TRBV7-3 and J is TRBJ1-6, with a possible D match to TRBD1 (5 bases). This CDR3 comprises 15 residues. Between the trimmed V and J ends, which lost 2 bases and 11 bases, there was a span of 16 bases. From germline, CDR1 is SGHTA and CDR2 FQGTGA. Complete variable domain (other parts from reference TRBV7-3 and TRBJ1-6): GAGVSQTPSNKVTEKGKYVELRCDPISGHTALYWYRQSLGQGPEFLIYFQGTGAADDSGLPNDRFFAVRPEGSVSTLKIQRTERGDSAVYLCASSLSGPGRTPLHFGNGTRLTVT.

This sequence joins TRBV29-1 and TRBJ2-3; the D is unclear. Germline loops: CDR1 SQVTM, CDR2 ANQGSEA. The CDR3 sequence is 13 residues long. V was shortened by 6 bases and J by 5 bases, with 15 bases between the two germline ends. This CDR3 is CSVEKGNVDTQYF. The DNA of the CDR3 is TGCAGCGTGGAGAAGGGCAACGTAGATACGCAGTATTTT.

The gene calls are TRBV19 and TRBJ1-6; D is possibly TRBD1 (5 bases). CDR3 length equals 14 residues. Deletions cut 5 bases from V and 7 bases from J, with 12 bases between. Germline values: CDR1 LNHDA, CDR2 SQIVND (reference sequence). The CDR3 nucleotides are TGTGCCAGTAGTTCCGGGACGGAGAATTCACCCCTCCACTTT. Translation: CASSSGTENSPLHF.

The chain links TRBV5-6 to TRBJ1-2; 8 nucleotides line up with TRBD1. Germline V gene data show CDR1 as SGHDT and CDR2 as YYEEEE. The V gene end was trimmed by 4 bases and the J gene end by 8 bases; junction bases not matched to a gene: 10. The CDR3 totals 14 residues. The CDR3 sequence is CASSPGQAPRGYTF. The CDR3 bases are TGTGCCAGCAGCCCGGGACAGGCTCCTAGGGGCTACACCTTC.

The rearrangement uses TRBV6-5 and TRBJ2-1; D might be TRBD1 (5 bases). This CDR3 has 13 amino acids. Germline-derived CDR1 and CDR2 are MNHEY and SVGAGI. The V and J ends lost 5 bases and 3 bases respectively, with 8 bases between them. DNA of the CDR3: TGTGCCAGCAGTATCGACAGCTACAATGAGCAGTTCTTC. Its translation is CASSIDSYNEQFF.

The V gene is TRBV6-1, the J gene TRBJ2-7; 7 bases align to TRBD1. CDR3 size: 12 residues. The germline CDR1 and CDR2 sequences are MNHNS and SASEGT. With 1 base clipped from V and 9 bases from J, the junction kept 3 bases outside the gene matches. The CDR3 DNA is TGTGCCAGCAGTGAAGTAGGGACAGCGCAGTACTTC. It translates to CASSEVGTAQYF.

J is TRBJ2-7 and V is TRBV5-1, with a possible D match to TRBD2 (5 bases). Germline loops: CDR1 SGHRS, CDR2 YFSETQ. The CDR3 sequence is 12 residues long. Trimming took off 3 bases at V and 7 bases at J, with 11 bases between the two ends. CDR3 in amino acids: CASSSLPGEQYF. The CDR3 DNA sequence: TGCGCCAGCAGCTCCCTCCCGGGGGAGCAGTACTTC.

The chain couples TRBV28 to TRBJ2-5; D remains ambiguous. V lost 6 bases and J 5 bases, leaving 13 bases between the germline ends. The CDR3 contains 13 residues. In germline, CDR1 is MDHEN, CDR2 SYDVKM. DNA for the CDR3: TGTGCCAGCAGCCAAGGAACAGCGGAGACCCAGTACTTC. Its translation is CASSQGTAETQYF.

V is TRBV3-1 (or the pseudogene TRBV3-2) and J is TRBJ1-6; D gene ambiguous. Trimming removed 1 base at V and 7 bases at J, with 8 bases between. The CDR3 runs 14 residues. Germline V gene sequence: CDR1 LGHDT, CDR2 YNNKEL (reference sequence). DNA of the CDR3: TGTGCCAGCAGCCAAGGAACAGACAATTCACCCCTCCACTTT. This translates into CASSQGTDNSPLHF.

This sequence joins TRBV4-3 and TRBJ1-4; 10 nucleotides align to TRBD1. With V trimmed by 1 base and J by 4 bases, 3 bases remained unmatched. Germline CDR1 LGHNA, CDR2 YSLEER. The CDR3 loop spans 16 amino acids. CDR3 sequence reads: CASSQARDRGNEKLFF. Written as DNA, the CDR3 is TGCGCCAGCAGCCAAGCCCGGGACAGGGGTAATGAAAAACTGTTTTTT.

The chain couples TRBV3-1 (or the pseudogene TRBV3-2) to TRBJ1-6; TRBD1 matches 7 bases. V trimming: 7 bases; J trimming: 7 bases; junction bases outside the gene matches: 10. The CDR3 loop spans 15 amino acids. In germline, CDR1 is LGHDT, CDR2 YNNKEL (reference sequence). This chain's CDR3 is CASNFWDSANSPLHF. The CDR3 bases are TGTGCCAGCAATTTCTGGGACAGCGCAAATTCACCCCTCCACTTT.

This chain links TRBV19 with TRBJ1-5, with TRBD1 as a possible D gene (6 bases). Germline CDR1 and CDR2: LNHDA and SQIVND (reference sequence). Trimming cost V 11 bases and J 4 bases, with 12 bases left between them. This CDR3 comprises 12 residues. Here the CDR3 reads CAGGDMNQPQHF. CDR3 bases: TGTGCCGGCGGGGACATGAATCAGCCCCAGCATTTT.

The CDR3 reads CASSPTGAHYEQYF. The CDR3 DNA sequence: TGTGCCAGCAGTCCAACCGGGGCCCACTACGAGCAGTACTTC. The chain couples TRBV27 to TRBJ2-7; D assignment may be TRBD1 or TRBD2 (5 bases each). This CDR3 is built from 14 residues. The V end was cut by 5 bases, the J end by 3 bases, with 14 bases between. CDR1 and CDR2 from the germline V gene are MNHEY and SMNVEV (reference sequence).

The V gene is TRBV19, the J gene TRBJ1-4; no clear D gene. The CDR3 spans 14 residues. Germline V CDR1 and CDR2: LNHDA, SQIVND (reference sequence). The V end lost 9 bases, the J end lost 8 bases, and 19 bases lay between the germline ends. The CDR3 coding sequence is TGTGCCAGCAACGGACGGGCTCCGGAGGAAAAACTGTTTTTT. This encodes CASNGRAPEEKLFF.

This chain uses TRBV5-3 with TRBJ2-3, with D possibly matching TRBD2 (6 bases). TRBV5-3 is marked as an open reading frame, function uncertain. CDR3 size: 16 residues. Trimming shortened V by 4 bases and J by 6 bases, and 21 bases separated the two germline ends. Here the CDR3 reads CARSHGTHLRMDTQYF. The DNA for the CDR3 is TGTGCCAGAAGCCACGGGACTCACCTTAGGATGGATACGCAGTATTTT.

The CDR3 sequence is CASSGGLAGVFEQFF. The CDR3 nucleotides are TGTGCCAGCAGTGGGGGACTAGCGGGAGTATTCGAGCAGTTCTTC. V is TRBV2 and J is TRBJ2-1; TRBD2 aligns across 14 bases. Germline V gives CDR1 SNHLY, CDR2 FYNNEI. There are 15 residues in the CDR3. V lost 4 bases to trimming and J lost 10 bases; unmatched junction nucleotides: 6.

The genes are TRBV20-1 and TRBJ2-7; D gene ambiguous. The V and J ends lost 5 bases and 3 bases respectively, with 8 bases between them. CDR3 length equals 11 residues. Germline CDR1 is DFQATT and CDR2 is SNEGSKA (reference sequence). Here the CDR3 reads CSAGQVYEQYF. The CDR3 bases are TGCAGTGCTGGCCAGGTCTACGAGCAGTACTTC.

This chain links TRBV19 with TRBJ1-6, with D maybe TRBD1 (5 bases). Germline CDR1 LNHDA, CDR2 SQIVND (reference sequence). The CDR3 covers 14 residues. Trimming stripped 3 bases from V and 12 bases from J, with 15 bases between. The CDR3 protein is CASSIGTRGGPLHF. The CDR3 DNA sequence: TGTGCCAGTAGTATTGGGACGCGGGGAGGACCCCTCCACTTT.

The rearrangement uses TRBV18 and TRBJ2-5; 8 bases agree with TRBD1. The trim removed 3 bases at V and 6 bases at J, leaving 9 bases unmatched. The CDR3 runs 15 residues. Germline V CDR1 and CDR2: KGHSH, LQKENI. Here the CDR3 reads CASSPTDRGHQTQYF. CDR3 bases: TGTGCCAGCTCACCGACTGACAGGGGTCATCAGACCCAGTACTTC. Full variable domain (rest looked up from reference TRBV18 and TRBJ2-5): NAGVMQNPRHLVRRRGQEARLRCSPMKGHSHVYWYRQLPEEGLKFMVYLQKENIIDESGMPKERFSAEFPKEGPSILRIQQVVRGDSAAYFCASSPTDRGHQTQYFGPGTRLLVL.

V and J are TRBV18 and TRBJ2-7; TRBD2 aligns across 7 bases. Germline CDR1 is KGHSH and CDR2 is LQKENI. Germline trimming cut 1 base from V and 6 bases from J; bases unmatched to any gene: 3. This CDR3 has 13 amino acids. CDR3 nucleotides: TGTGCCAGCTCACCACAGGGAGGGCGCGAGCAGTACTTC. Translating it yields CASSPQGGREQYF.

The chain joins TRBV24-1 to TRBJ2-1; 8 bases map to TRBD1. The CDR3 covers 16 residues. From germline, CDR1 is KGHDR and CDR2 SFDVKD. Trimming cost V 1 base and J 5 bases; bases outside gene matches: 6. The CDR3 sequence is CATSDFLTTGDNEQFF. The CDR3 nucleotides read TGTGCCACCAGTGATTTCCTTACGACAGGGGACAATGAGCAGTTCTTC.